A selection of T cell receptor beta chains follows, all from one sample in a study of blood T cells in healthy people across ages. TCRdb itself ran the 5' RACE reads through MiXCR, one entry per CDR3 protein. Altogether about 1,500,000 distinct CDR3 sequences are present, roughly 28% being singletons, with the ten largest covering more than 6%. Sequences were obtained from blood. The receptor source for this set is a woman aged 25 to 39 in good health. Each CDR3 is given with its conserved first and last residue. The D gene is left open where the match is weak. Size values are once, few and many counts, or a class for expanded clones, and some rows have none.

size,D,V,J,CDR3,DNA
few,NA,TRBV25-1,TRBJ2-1,CASSESAGFDEQFF,TGTGCCAGCAGTGAATCGGCAGGATTCGATGAGCAGTTCTTC
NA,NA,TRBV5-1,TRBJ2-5,CASSFTTGGPGETQYF,TGCGCCAGCAGCTTTACGACGGGGGGCCCCGGAGAGACCCAGTACTTC
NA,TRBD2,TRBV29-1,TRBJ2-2,CSVEGLAGARTGELFF,TGCAGCGTTGAGGGACTAGCGGGAGCTCGGACCGGGGAGCTGTTTTTT
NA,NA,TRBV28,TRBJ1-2,CASSSSSGTDYDYTF,TGTGCCAGCAGTTCGTCCTCCGGGACGGATTATGACTACACCTTC
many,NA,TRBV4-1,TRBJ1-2,CASSQDWGSDGYTF,TGCGCCAGCAGCCAAGATTGGGGTTCGGATGGCTACACCTTC
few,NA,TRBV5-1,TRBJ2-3,CASRQEGASTDTQYF,TGCGCCAGCAGACAGGAGGGGGCAAGCACAGATACGCAGTATTTT
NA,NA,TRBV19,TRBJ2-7,CASTQPGAAYEQYF,TGTGCCAGTACGCAGCCGGGGGCGGCCTACGAGCAGTACTTC
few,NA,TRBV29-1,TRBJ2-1,CSVEEGMLGAGSYNGQFF,TGCAGCGTTGAGGAGGGGATGTTGGGAGCGGGCTCGTACAATGGGCAGTTCTTC
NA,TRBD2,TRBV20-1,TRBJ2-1,CSARTIAGWNEQFF,TGCAGTGCTAGAACGATAGCGGGGTGGAATGAGCAGTTCTTC
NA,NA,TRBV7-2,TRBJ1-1,CASSTFEGATEAFF,TGTGCCAGCAGCACCTTCGAGGGAGCAACTGAAGCTTTCTTT
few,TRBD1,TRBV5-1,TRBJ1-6,CASSSSPTGGGSPLHF,TGCGCCAGCAGCTCCTCCCCGACAGGGGGAGGCTCACCCCTCCACTTT
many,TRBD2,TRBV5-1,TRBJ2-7,CASSFSGVSYEQYF,TGTGCCAGCAGCTTTAGCGGGGTCTCCTACGAGCAGTACTTC
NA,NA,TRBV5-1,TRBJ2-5,CASSPLGGEETQYF,TGCGCCAGCAGCCCTCTGGGGGGAGAGGAGACCCAGTACTTC
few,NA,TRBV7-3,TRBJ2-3,CASNDGNTDTQYF,TGTGCCAGCAATGATGGCAACACAGATACGCAGTATTTT
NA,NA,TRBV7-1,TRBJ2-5,CASSSGRQNF,TGTGCCAGCAGCTCCGGGCGACAAAACTTC
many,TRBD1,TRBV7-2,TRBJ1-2,CASSRGGGDISGYTF,TGTGCCAGCAGCCGAGGGGGCGGGGACATCAGTGGCTACACCTTC
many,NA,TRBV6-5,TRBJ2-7,CASSDRTPRGYEQYF,TGTGCCAGCAGCGATCGGACACCCCGTGGGTACGAGCAGTACTTC
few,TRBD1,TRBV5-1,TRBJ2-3,CASYEDRADTQYF,TGCGCCAGCTATGAGGACAGGGCAGATACGCAGTATTTT
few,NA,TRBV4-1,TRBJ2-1,CASSQPWTAYNEQFF,TGCGCCAGCAGCCAACCATGGACAGCGTACAATGAGCAGTTCTTC
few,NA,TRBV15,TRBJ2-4,CATGSNEQYF,TGTGCCACCGGTAGCAATGAGCAGTACTTC
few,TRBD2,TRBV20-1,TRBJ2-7,CSARLAGDNEQYF,TGCAGTGCTCGACTAGCGGGAGATAACGAGCAGTACTTC
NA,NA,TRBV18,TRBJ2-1,CTSSPPGRDYNEQFF,TGTACCAGCTCACCCCCCGGACGGGACTACAATGAGCAGTTCTTC
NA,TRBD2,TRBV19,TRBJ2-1,CASSPGRINEQFF,TGTGCCAGTAGTCCCGGGAGGATCAATGAGCAGTTCTTC
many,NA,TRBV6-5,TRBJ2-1,CASSYGGYNEQFF,TGTGCCAGCAGTTACGGAGGGTACAATGAGCAGTTCTTC
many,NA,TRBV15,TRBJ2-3,CATSSQIGTDTQYF,TGTGCCACCAGCTCCCAGATCGGCACAGATACGCAGTATTTT
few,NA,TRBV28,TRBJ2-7,CASSPPSAATYEQYF,TGTGCCAGCAGCCCACCGTCGGCAGCTACCTACGAGCAGTACTTC
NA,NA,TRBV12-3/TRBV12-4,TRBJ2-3,CASMAGASTDTQYF,TGTGCCTCAATGGCTGGGGCGAGCACAGATACGCAGTATTTT
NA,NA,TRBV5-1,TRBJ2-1,CASSLWDGTSYNEQVF,TGCGCCAGCAGCTTATGGGACGGAACCTCCTACAATGAGCAGGTCTTC
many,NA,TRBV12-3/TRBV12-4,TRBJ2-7,CASSFISGYEQYF,TGTGCCAGCAGTTTTATTTCGGGATACGAGCAGTACTTC
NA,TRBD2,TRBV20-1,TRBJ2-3,CSAREPWGSGRDTQYF,TGCAGTGCTAGAGAACCGTGGGGTAGCGGGAGGGATACGCAGTATTTT
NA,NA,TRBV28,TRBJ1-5,CASSFSSGLGATDQPQHF,TGTGCCAGCAGTTTTTCGTCTGGGTTGGGTGCTACCGATCAGCCCCAGCATTTT
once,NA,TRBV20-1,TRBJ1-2,CSARVLVGYTF,TGCAGCGCTAGAGTACTGGTTGGCTACACCTTC
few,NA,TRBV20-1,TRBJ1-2,CSAPAGASDGYTF,TGCAGTGCCCCCGCGGGGGCCTCGGATGGCTACACCTTC
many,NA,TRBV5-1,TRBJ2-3,CASSLGGTSTDTQYF,TGCGCCAGCAGCTTGGGCGGTACTAGCACAGATACACAGTATTTT
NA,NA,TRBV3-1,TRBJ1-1,CASSLTDDTEAFF,TGTGCCAGCAGCTTGACAGATGACACTGAAGCTTTCTTT
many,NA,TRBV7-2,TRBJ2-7,CASSPTWEGAYEQYF,TGTGCCAGCAGCCCCACATGGGAAGGCGCCTACGAGCAGTACTTC
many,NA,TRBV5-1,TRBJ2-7,CASSTTKSSYEQYF,TGCGCCAGCAGCACGACAAAGAGCTCCTACGAGCAGTACTTC